Given below is one T cell receptor beta chain in context. This record belongs to a study of T cell changes during pregnancy in multiple sclerosis. Germline CDR1 MDHEN, CDR2 SYDVKM. The CDR3 runs 14 residues. Deletions cut 5 bases from V and 1 base from J, with 11 bases between. Generated by immunoSEQ multiplex PCR, the TCRdb table keeps only in-frame clones and is missing some. The sample shows about 68,000 clones, 90% of them seen only once. This TCR was recovered from a female donor with multiple sclerosis, enrolled in a pregnancy study. The specimen was peripheral blood, collected in the third trimester of pregnancy. V gene TRBV28 combines with J gene TRBJ2-5, with D perhaps matching TRBD1 (6 bases). In nucleotides, the CDR3 is TGTGCCAGCAGTCGCAGGGGTTCCCAAGAGACCCAGTACTTC. Translated: CASSRRGSQETQYF.